The source of this T cell receptor beta chain is a study of cytomegalovirus exposure and HLA in healthy donors. Regarding this clone: As yet, its antigen is unknown.

13 Jbeta primers and 60 Vbeta primers were used for the PCR. Here immunoSEQ multiplex PCR was the method, and the copy in TCRdb shows in-frame clones only, minus some. The sample has fewer than 250,000 clones; over 80% are singletons. Overall study results and limits: A later analysis linked some 17,000 TCR beta sequences to HLA alleles at 0.05 false discovery rate.

The CDR3 contains 15 residues. Trimming removed 8 bases from V and 6 bases from J; junction bases left unmatched: 12. Germline CDR1 LNHDA, CDR2 SQIVND (reference sequence). The source is a woman between 50 and 59 years old in good health and CMV-seropositive. The V gene is TRBV19, the J gene TRBJ2-2, with 7 bases matching TRBD2. Sequences were obtained from PBMCs. The CDR3 loop reads CASRGGGFAPGELFF. The CDR3 DNA sequence: TGTGCCAGTCGGGGCGGGGGTTTTGCTCCCGGGGAGCTGTTTTTT.